Described below is a single TCR beta chain sequence and its context. A second about 6 to 12 cycle PCR used barcoded and J-beta primers. TCRdb itself ran the 5' RACE reads through MiXCR, one entry per CDR3 protein. This table has approximately 820,000 distinct CDR3 sequences, around two fifths appearing once. This specimen comes from a study of blood T cells in healthy people across ages. The CDR3 sequence is 16 residues long. The germline V gene encodes CDR1 LNHDA and CDR2 SQIVND (reference sequence). The V and J ends lost 3 bases and 4 bases, in that order; junction bases with no gene match: 6. PBMCs, at least 6.5 million per sample, were isolated.

Source material: blood. This clonotype was sampled from a man in his 60s in good health. The V and J genes are TRBV19 and TRBJ2-5; 12 bases align to TRBD1. DNA for the CDR3: TGTGCCAGTAGTATCGTCGGGACAGGGGGCAGAGAGACCCAGTACTTC. Its protein is CASSIVGTGGRETQYF.